These 29 T cell receptor beta chains came from one sample sequenced in a study of tumor-infiltrating lymphocytes in localized non-small cell lung cancer. TCRdb's copy holds only in-frame clones and misses some; the assay was immunoSEQ multiplex PCR. Among around 13,000 clones listed, roughly 80% were seen once. Sequenced: uninvolved lung tissue not adjacent to the tumor. These receptors were collected from a human donor with non-small cell lung cancer.

CDR3 sequence (DNA): TGTGCCAGCACCTTGGGGCTAGCGGGAGCAAAAGAGCAGTACTTC. Protein sequence: CASTLGLAGAKEQYF. This chain connects TRBV28 to TRBJ2-7, with TRBD2 matching over 10 bases. CDR3 length equals 15 residues. J was trimmed by 7 bases and V by 7 bases; bases with no gene match: 13. Germline V gives CDR1 MDHEN, CDR2 SYDVKM. The full variable domain, its missing parts supplied by reference TRBV28 and TRBJ2-7, is DVKVTQSSRYLVKRTGEKVFLECVQDMDHENMFWYRQDPGLGLRLIYFSYDVKMKEKGDIPEGYSVSREKKERFSLILESASTNQTSMYLCASTLGLAGAKEQYFGPGTRLTVT.

For the CDR3, the DNA is TGTGCCAGCAGCTTCGGACAGGCCTCTGGGTACGAGCAGTACTTC. Its translation: CASSFGQASGYEQYF. The chain combines TRBV6-6 with TRBJ2-7, with 7 bases identical to TRBD1. The CDR3 contains 15 residues. The V segment lost 6 bases and the J segment 4 bases; nucleotides outside the gene matches: 12. Germline V CDR1 and CDR2: MNHNY, SVGAGI (reference sequence).

Within the sample, this clone is medium-sized. The CDR3 nucleotides read TGTGCCAGCAGTTCCCAGACAAAATGGACCGGGGAGCTGTTTTTT. Its translation is CASSSQTKWTGELFF. The chain joins TRBV28 to TRBJ2-2; no clear D. CDR1 MDHEN and CDR2 SYDVKM come from the germline V gene. Trimming cost V 4 bases and J 5 bases, with 14 bases left between them. CDR3 length: 15 residues.

This clone was counted a single time. This chain links TRBV19 with TRBJ2-6, with D perhaps being TRBD1 or TRBD2 (5 bases each). The V end lost 3 bases, the J end lost 0 bases, and 12 bases lay between the germline ends. This CDR3 has 17 amino acids. Germline V gene data show CDR1 as LNHDA and CDR2 as SQIVND (reference sequence). The CDR3 coding sequence is TGTGCCAGTAGTATTGGGGGTACGGCCTCTGGGGCCAACGTCCTGACTTTC. It encodes CASSIGGTASGANVLTF.

In its sample, this clone was seen a few times. The rearrangement links TRBV29-1 to TRBJ2-1; 10 nucleotides agree with TRBD2. Trimming at V came to 1 base and at J to 8 bases, leaving 17 bases not matched to a gene. The CDR3 consists of 18 residues. Germline V gene sequence: CDR1 SQVTM, CDR2 ANQGSEA. Here the CDR3 DNA reads TGCAGCGTTGAAGGGACTAGCGGCGTCCCGTGGGTCGGGGATGAGCAGTTCTTC. This encodes CSVEGTSGVPWVGDEQFF.

The gene calls are TRBV5-6 and TRBJ2-7; 7 bases agree with TRBD1. This CDR3 has 12 amino acids. Germline loops: CDR1 SGHDT, CDR2 YYEEEE. Trimming cost V 6 bases and J 3 bases; bases outside gene matches: 3. CDR3 sequence (DNA): TGTGCCAGCACCCGGGACAGCTACGAGCAGTACTTC. Protein product: CASTRDSYEQYF.

CDR3 DNA sequence: TGTGCCAGCACCACAGGCCGTAGCGGGGTTTTCAATGAGCAGTTCTTC. It encodes CASTTGRSGVFNEQFF. The chain employs TRBV6-6 and TRBJ2-1; the match to TRBD2 covers 8 bases. After removal of 7 bases from V and 6 bases from J, the junction contained 14 bases not matched to a gene. This CDR3 is built from 16 residues. From germline, CDR1 is MNHNY and CDR2 SVGAGI (reference sequence).

The J gene is TRBJ2-1, the V gene TRBV6-1; 10 bases map to TRBD2. Germline CDR1 is MNHNS and CDR2 is SASEGT. The CDR3 consists of 14 residues. V shed 5 bases, J shed 7 bases, and the junction held 5 bases outside the gene matches. The CDR3 loop reads CASSLAGVRNEQFF. The CDR3 DNA follows: TGTGCCAGCAGTCTAGCGGGAGTGAGGAATGAGCAGTTCTTC.

V gene TRBV7-2 combines with J gene TRBJ1-1; perhaps TRBD1 as D (5 bases). The V end was cut by 2 bases, the J end by 1 base, with 11 bases between. This CDR3 spans 15 amino acids. Germline loops: CDR1 SGHTA, CDR2 FQGNSA. The CDR3 DNA reads as TGTGCCAGCAGCTTATCGGGGCAGGGGAACACTGAAGCTTTCTTT. Protein product: CASSLSGQGNTEAFF.

The CDR3 spells CASSAFYRNTDTQYF. The CDR3 DNA reads as TGTGCCAGCAGTGCCTTTTATAGGAACACAGATACGCAGTATTTT. This rearrangement joins TRBV27 to TRBJ2-3; D uncertain. Germline values: CDR1 MNHEY, CDR2 SMNVEV (reference sequence). The V end lost 5 bases, the J end lost 2 bases, and 14 bases lay between the germline ends. The CDR3 is 15 amino acids.

The chain employs TRBV11-2 and TRBJ2-3, with 7 bases identical to TRBD1. Germline V gives CDR1 SGHAT, CDR2 FQNNGV. The CDR3 runs to 15 residues. After removal of 4 bases from V and 5 bases from J, the junction contained 9 bases not matched to a gene. The CDR3 here is CASSSRLTGVDTQYF. CDR3 DNA: TGTGCCAGCAGCTCCCGACTAACAGGGGTAGATACGCAGTATTTT.

The J gene is TRBJ2-1, the V gene TRBV30; the match to TRBD2 covers 9 bases. The V segment lost 3 bases and the J segment 13 bases; nucleotides outside the gene matches: 7. CDR3 length: 12 amino acids. Germline CDR1 GTSNPN, CDR2 SVGIG (reference sequence). CDR3 sequence reads: CAWSLSSGAQFF. As DNA, the CDR3 is TGTGCCTGGAGCCTCTCTAGCGGGGCACAGTTCTTC.

The rearrangement joins TRBV30 to TRBJ1-3, with D maybe TRBD1 (5 bases). In germline, CDR1 is GTSNPN, CDR2 SVGIG (reference sequence). Trimming pared 6 bases from V and 0 bases from J, leaving 6 bases between. The CDR3 is made up of 12 amino acids. The CDR3 DNA follows: TGTGCCTGTACAGGCTCTGGAAACACCATATATTTT. It specifies CACTGSGNTIYF.

This clone was detected a few times. The chain recombines TRBV7-2 with TRBJ1-5; D not certain. This CDR3 comprises 15 residues. Between the trimmed V and J ends, which lost 0 bases and 5 bases, there was a span of 11 bases. Looked up from germline, CDR1 is SGHTA and CDR2 is FQGNSA. The CDR3 loop is CASSLAGLPDQPQHF. The CDR3 DNA reads as TGTGCCAGCAGCTTAGCAGGCTTGCCAGATCAGCCCCAGCATTTT.

The V and J genes are TRBV10-1 and TRBJ1-4; D unclear. Germline CDR1 WNHNN, CDR2 SYGVQD (reference sequence). CDR3 length: 13 amino acids. Trimming removed 4 bases at V and 7 bases at J, with 10 bases between. The chain's CDR3 is CASSAGNGEKLFF. The CDR3 coding sequence is TGCGCCAGCAGTGCCGGGAACGGTGAAAAACTGTTTTTT.

The V and J genes are TRBV19 and TRBJ1-2; perhaps TRBD1 as D (6 bases). CDR1 is LNHDA, CDR2 SQIVND, per germline (reference sequence). Trimming shortened V by 7 bases and J by 4 bases, and 16 bases separated the two germline ends. The CDR3 is made up of 14 amino acids. CDR3 nucleotide sequence: TGTGCCAGTAATACTCCAGGGGAGCCCTATGGCTACACCTTC. This sequence encodes CASNTPGEPYGYTF.

The chain joins TRBV7-3 to TRBJ2-3, with 14 positions matching TRBD2. The length of the CDR3 is 16 residues. The junction had 3 bases not matched to a gene; V was cut back by 4 bases and J by 3 bases. The germline gives CDR1 SGHTA, CDR2 FQGTGA. CDR3 nucleotides: TGTGCCAGCAGCTCCGGGACTAGCGGGAGTACAGATACGCAGTATTTT. Protein sequence: CASSSGTSGSTDTQYF.

This chain uses TRBV6-5 with TRBJ1-1; 8 positions agree with TRBD1. This CDR3 has 14 amino acids. CDR1 and CDR2 (germline): MNHEY, SVGAGI. Germline trimming cut 10 bases from V and 8 bases from J; bases unmatched to any gene: 15. The CDR3 region has the DNA TGTGCCATCACCCCCAGGACAGGGAGGGCCGAAGCTTTCTTT. Translating it yields CAITPRTGRAEAFF.

The J gene is TRBJ2-3, the V gene TRBV10-3; 16 nucleotides agree with TRBD2. The V gene end was trimmed by 4 bases and the J gene end by 6 bases; junction bases not matched to a gene: 10. In germline, CDR1 is ENHRY, CDR2 SYGVKD. There are 18 residues in the CDR3. DNA of the CDR3: TGTGCCATCAGTGGAGGGACTAGCGGGGGGGCGCCAGGGGATACGCAGTATTTT. As protein: CAISGGTSGGAPGDTQYF.

The CDR3 loop is CASSYLGSETQYF. The CDR3 DNA is TGTGCCAGCAGTTACCTAGGGAGCGAGACCCAGTACTTC. The chain couples TRBV6-5 to TRBJ2-5; D may be TRBD2 (5 bases). Germline-derived CDR1 and CDR2 are MNHEY and SVGAGI. This CDR3 has 13 residues. Trimming took 2 bases from V and 5 from J, leaving 9 bases between them.

The V gene is TRBV15, the J gene TRBJ2-3; 7 bases match TRBD2. V was clipped by 4 bases and J by 0 bases; unmatched bases: 7. Germline CDR1 reads LNHNV; CDR2 reads YYDKDF (reference sequence). The CDR3 is 16 residues long. The CDR3 loop is CATSIPRTRSTDTQYF. CDR3 in DNA: TGTGCCACCAGCATCCCCCGGACTAGGAGCACAGATACGCAGTATTTT.

The chain joins TRBV3-2 to TRBJ1-1. TRBV3-2 is a pseudogene segment. This CDR3 contains 9 residues. The CDR3 region has the DNA TGTGCCAGCAGACCGGAAGCTTTCTTT. It codes for CASRPEAFF.

The chain links TRBV30 to TRBJ1-4; no firm D call. Germline loops: CDR1 GTSNPN, CDR2 SVGIG (reference sequence). The V gene lost 7 bases and the J gene lost 2 bases, with 23 bases spanning the gap. The length of the CDR3 is 17 residues. The CDR3 coding sequence is TGTGCCTTAAAGGAAGGAAGGGAATCCCTCACTAATGAAAAACTGTTTTTT. Protein sequence: CALKEGRESLTNEKLFF.

DNA for the CDR3: TGCAGCGTTGACCCAACAGGGAACACTGAAGCTTTCTTT. As protein: CSVDPTGNTEAFF. The gene calls are TRBV29-1 and TRBJ1-1; a weak D match, TRBD1 (5 bases). Trimming pared 3 bases from V and 1 base from J, leaving 9 bases between. The germline CDR1 and CDR2 sequences are SQVTM and ANQGSEA. There are 13 residues in the CDR3.

V and J are TRBV28 and TRBJ2-7; the match to TRBD1 covers 9 bases. CDR1 is MDHEN, CDR2 SYDVKM, per germline. V was clipped by 6 bases and J by 6 bases; unmatched bases: 9. The CDR3 loop spans 14 amino acids. The CDR3 coding sequence is TGTGCCAGCAGGGAACAGGGGGCGAGCTCCGAGCAGTACTTC. Translated: CASREQGASSEQYF. Drawing the rest from reference TRBV28 and TRBJ2-7, the complete variable domain is DVKVTQSSRYLVKRTGEKVFLECVQDMDHENMFWYRQDPGLGLRLIYFSYDVKMKEKGDIPEGYSVSREKKERFSLILESASTNQTSMYLCASREQGASSEQYFGPGTRLTVT.

About this clone itself: The sample has other DNA sequences that encode this CDR3 too. The chain joins TRBV14 to TRBJ1-1; D ambiguous. The CDR3 spans 11 residues. V shed 8 bases and J shed 5 bases, with 9 bases lying between them. Per germline, CDR1 SGHDN and CDR2 FVKESK. CDR3 DNA: TGTGCCAGCGGCCGTGGGACTGAAGCTTTCTTT. It codes for CASGRGTEAFF.

This clone was observed a few times. The CDR3 region is CASSIEASSYEQYF. The CDR3 DNA reads as TGTGCCAGTAGTATAGAAGCGAGCTCCTACGAGCAGTACTTC. This rearrangement joins TRBV19 to TRBJ2-7; D not resolved. Germline values: CDR1 LNHDA, CDR2 SQIVND (reference sequence). V lost 0 bases and J lost 0, with 6 bases in between. This CDR3 region has 14 residues.

The chain combines TRBV2 with TRBJ2-3; TRBD1 is a possible D gene (5 bases). Per germline, CDR1 SNHLY and CDR2 FYNNEI. Trimming cost V 8 bases and J 2 bases, with 11 bases left between them. This CDR3 comprises 13 residues. For the CDR3, the DNA is TGTGCCAGCGTCTCAGGGTACACAGATACGCAGTATTTT. It is translated as CASVSGYTDTQYF.

The chain recombines TRBV27 with TRBJ2-7; D is perhaps TRBD1 (5 bases). V lost 7 bases and J lost 6, with 25 bases in between. The germline V gene encodes CDR1 MNHEY and CDR2 SMNVEV (reference sequence). The CDR3 is 16 amino acids. The CDR3 loop is CASTARPSDTAPEQYF. The CDR3 DNA follows: TGTGCCAGCACCGCTCGACCGTCGGACACTGCCCCCGAGCAGTACTTC.